These T cell receptor beta chains were read from a single sample in a study of blood T cell repertoires in COVID-19. Here immunoSEQ multiplex PCR was the method, and the copy in TCRdb shows in-frame clones only, minus some. This table has some 80,000 clones, about 70% appearing once. Specimen: peripheral blood. The source of these receptors is a woman of 80 years or more with active or convalescent COVID-19. Each CDR3 is given with its conserved first and last residue. A D gene is named only where the DNA matches it firmly. Rows may omit the clone size; those that give it use once, few, many or a size class.

J gene | V gene | clone size | D gene | CDR3 DNA | CDR3 protein
TRBJ2-3 | TRBV7-2 | few | - | TGTGCCAGCAGCGCAAGACAGCGTTTCACAGATACGCAGTATTTT | CASSARQRFTDTQYF
TRBJ1-2 | TRBV18 | - | TRBD1 | TGTGCCAGCTCACCAGGGACAGGCCTCTATGGCTACACCTTC | CASSPGTGLYGYTF
TRBJ1-5 | TRBV19 | - | - | TGTGCCAGTAGGGCAGGGTTCTTCCAGCCCCAGCATTTT | CASRAGFFQPQHF
TRBJ2-1 | TRBV6-5 | - | TRBD2 | TGTGCCAGCAGTTACACGGCTAGCGGGGACGTAGATGAGCAGTTCTTC | CASSYTASGDVDEQFF
TRBJ2-1 | TRBV9 | - | - | TGTGCCAGCAGCGTAGAACAGGAAAATGAGCAGTTCTTC | CASSVEQENEQFF
TRBJ2-4 | TRBV15 | - | - | TGTGCCACCATGGAGGGCCGAAAAAACATTCAGTACTTC | CATMEGRKNIQYF
TRBJ2-3 | TRBV4-3 | - | - | TGCGCCAGCAGCCAAGAGGAGACTGGGACAGATACGCAGTATTTT | CASSQEETGTDTQYF
TRBJ1-3 | TRBV10-3 | - | TRBD1 | TGTGCCATCAGTGAGAACAGGGGAAGAGACACCATATATTTT | CAISENRGRDTIYF
TRBJ1-5 | TRBV28 | - | - | TGTGCCAGCAGCCTCGAGATCGGAGGTTGGCAGCCCCAGCATTTT | CASSLEIGGWQPQHF
TRBJ2-7 | TRBV9 | once | - | TGTGCCAGCAGCGTAGTGGCGGGTGGAGAGCAGTACTTC | CASSVVAGGEQYF
TRBJ1-5 | TRBV6-5 | - | TRBD1 | TGTGCCAGCAGTCCTACAGGGGATAGCAATCAGCCCCAGCATTTT | CASSPTGDSNQPQHF
TRBJ2-4 | TRBV2 | few | TRBD1 | TGTGCCAGCATTCCTGGACGGGGGACAGGGGAAAACATTCAGTACTTC | CASIPGRGTGENIQYF
TRBJ2-3 | TRBV9 | - | TRBD2 | TGTGCCAGCAGCGTGGGTAGCGGGGGGAACACAGATACGCAGTATTTT | CASSVGSGGNTDTQYF
TRBJ1-2 | TRBV2 | few | TRBD1 | TGTGCCAGCAGTGATAACGCCCAGGGGGGCGGCTACACCTTC | CASSDNAQGGGYTF
TRBJ1-2 | TRBV6-2/TRBV6-3 | - | - | TGTGCCAGCAGTTACTCGAAAGGGGCTGTGGGCTACACCTTC | CASSYSKGAVGYTF
TRBJ2-3 | TRBV6-2/TRBV6-3 | - | - | TGTGCCAGCAGCCAACAGGACCATGGCACAGATACGCAGTATTTT | CASSQQDHGTDTQYF
TRBJ2-5 | TRBV30 | few | - | TGTGCCTGGAGTGCAGGGATCAGAGAGACCCAGTACTTC | CAWSAGIRETQYF
TRBJ1-6 | TRBV11-2 | - | TRBD1 | TGTGCCAGCAGCGGCAGGGGGCTATGGTCACCCCTCCACTTT | CASSGRGLWSPLHF
TRBJ2-2 | TRBV10-3 | - | - | TGTGCCATCAGTTGGAGTACCGGGGAGCTGTTTTTT | CAISWSTGELFF
TRBJ1-3 | TRBV29-1 | - | - | TGCAGCGTTGAGGGCAGGGTCCTTAACACCATATATTTT | CSVEGRVLNTIYF
TRBJ2-1 | TRBV4-3 | - | TRBD1 | TGCGCCAGCAGCCAAGATCTTGGACAGGGAGCGCGGAATGAGCAGTTCTTC | CASSQDLGQGARNEQFF
TRBJ1-2 | TRBV4-3 | many | - | TGCGCCAGCAGCCAAGATTCTCGGCAGGACAGTGGCTACACCTTC | CASSQDSRQDSGYTF
TRBJ2-3 | TRBV27 | - | TRBD2 | TGTGCCGCCAGCAGTCGTCCGGGGAGGGACACAGATACGCAGTATTTT | CAASSRPGRDTDTQYF
TRBJ2-1 | TRBV12-3/TRBV12-4 | - | - | TGTGCCAGCAGTAGGGGACACCAGTTCTTC | CASSRGHQFF
TRBJ1-1 | TRBV29-1 | once | - | TGCAGCGGATCGACAGGGAACACTGAAGCTTTCTTT | CSGSTGNTEAFF
TRBJ2-1 | TRBV11-3 | - | TRBD1 | TGTGCCAGCAGCTTAGGTCTCGTGGCAGGGGGTGGTGAGCAGTTCTTC | CASSLGLVAGGGEQFF
TRBJ1-1 | TRBV6-5 | many | TRBD1 | TGTGCCAGCAGTTACACCGGGACAGCCGGCACTGAAGCTTTCTTT | CASSYTGTAGTEAFF
TRBJ1-1 | TRBV7-3 | few | - | TGTGCCAGCAGCTACCAGGGTGGTGGAAACACTGAAGCTTTCTTT | CASSYQGGGNTEAFF
TRBJ1-2 | TRBV6-2/TRBV6-3 | - | TRBD1 | TGTGCCAGCAGTTCGGGAAATCGGGGGACAGCCTATGGCTACACCTTC | CASSSGNRGTAYGYTF
TRBJ2-7 | TRBV7-2 | few | TRBD1 | TGTGCCAGCAGCTTGGGGACAGTTGAAGACGAGCAGTACTTC | CASSLGTVEDEQYF
TRBJ1-5 | TRBV11-2 | many | - | TGTGCCAGCAGCTTAGTGGGGGCCCGGCAGCCCCAGCATTTT | CASSLVGARQPQHF
TRBJ2-7 | TRBV5-6 | - | TRBD1 | TGTGCCAGCAGCCACCGGACAGGGGTCTCCTACGAGCAGTACTTC | CASSHRTGVSYEQYF
TRBJ1-2 | TRBV6-1 | - | TRBD1 | TGTGCCAGCAGTGAAGGGACAGGGGGGGTCTACACCTTC | CASSEGTGGVYTF
TRBJ1-6 | TRBV10-2 | few | - | TGCGCCAGCAGTGAGGGGAGCTCCTATAATTCACCCCTCCACTTT | CASSEGSSYNSPLHF
TRBJ2-7 | TRBV7-9 | - | TRBD1 | TGTGCCAGCAGGCCACCCGGACAGGGCGGGGAGCAGTACTTC | CASRPPGQGGEQYF
TRBJ1-2 | TRBV3-1/TRBV3-2 | once | TRBD1 | TGTGCCAGCAGCCAAGATCCGCAGGGGGCTGACTATGGCTACACCTTC | CASSQDPQGADYGYTF
TRBJ1-3 | TRBV10-3 | few | - | TGTGCCATCAGTGAGTCGCGGCTCATAAGCTCTGGAAACACCATATATTTT | CAISESRLISSGNTIYF
TRBJ2-3 | TRBV6-2/TRBV6-3 | - | TRBD2 | TGTGCCAGCAGTTATTGGCGGGGGGACTTCACAGATACGCAGTATTTT | CASSYWRGDFTDTQYF
TRBJ1-1 | TRBV7-8 | - | - | TGTGCCAGCAGCTACCCAGGACAGAACACTGAAGCTTTCTTT | CASSYPGQNTEAFF
TRBJ1-5 | TRBV27 | - | - | TGTGCCAGCAGTAAAAGGGAGTCAAATCAGCCCCAGCATTTT | CASSKRESNQPQHF
TRBJ2-5 | TRBV27 | few | TRBD2 | TGTGCCAGCAGTCTAGCGGGGGGGACACAAGAGACCCAGTACTTC | CASSLAGGTQETQYF
TRBJ2-1 | TRBV5-6 | - | TRBD1 | TGTGCCAGCAGCCCCGGGACAGGGAGCTCCTACAATGAGCAGTTCTTC | CASSPGTGSSYNEQFF
TRBJ2-3 | TRBV9 | - | - | TGTGCCAGCAGCGTAGCTACATCGGGAGATACGCAGTATTTT | CASSVATSGDTQYF
TRBJ1-6 | TRBV19 | few | - | TGTGCCAGTAGTATACGTCGGATCGGGTCCTATAATTCACCCCTCCACTTT | CASSIRRIGSYNSPLHF
TRBJ2-7 | TRBV9 | few | - | TGTGCCAGCACCTTAGGGGCATCAAGCTCCTACGAGCAGTACTTC | CASTLGASSSYEQYF
TRBJ1-1 | TRBV19 | - | - | TGTGCCAGTATTTACGGGAACACTGAAGCTTTCTTT | CASIYGNTEAFF
TRBJ2-5 | TRBV3-1/TRBV3-2 | - | - | TGTGCCAGCAGCCATCTTCAACCCCAGGGTGGAGAGACCCAGTACTTC | CASSHLQPQGGETQYF